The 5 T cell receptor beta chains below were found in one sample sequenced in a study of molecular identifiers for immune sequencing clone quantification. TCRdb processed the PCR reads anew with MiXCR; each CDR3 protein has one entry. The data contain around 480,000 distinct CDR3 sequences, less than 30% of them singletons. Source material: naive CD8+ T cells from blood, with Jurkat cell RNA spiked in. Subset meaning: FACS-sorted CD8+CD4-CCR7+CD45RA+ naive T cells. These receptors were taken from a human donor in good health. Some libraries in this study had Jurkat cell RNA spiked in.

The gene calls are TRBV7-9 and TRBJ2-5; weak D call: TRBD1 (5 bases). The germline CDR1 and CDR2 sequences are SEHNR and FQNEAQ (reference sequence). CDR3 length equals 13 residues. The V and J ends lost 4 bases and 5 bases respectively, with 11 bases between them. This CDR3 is CASSWGPLETQYF. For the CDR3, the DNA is TGTGCCAGCAGCTGGGGCCCCTTGGAGACCCAGTACTTC.

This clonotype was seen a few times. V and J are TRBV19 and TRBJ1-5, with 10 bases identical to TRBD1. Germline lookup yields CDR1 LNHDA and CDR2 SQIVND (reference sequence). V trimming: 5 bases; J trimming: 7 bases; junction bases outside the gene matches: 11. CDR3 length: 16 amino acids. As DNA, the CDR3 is TGTGCCAGTAGTGACCTGGACAGGGGGGTGCGGCAGCCCCAGCATTTT. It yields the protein CASSDLDRGVRQPQHF.

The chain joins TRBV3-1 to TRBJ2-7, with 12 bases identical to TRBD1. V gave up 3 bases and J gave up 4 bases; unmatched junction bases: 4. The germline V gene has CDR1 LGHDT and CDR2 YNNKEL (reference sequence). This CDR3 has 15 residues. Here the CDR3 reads CASSHGTGGAYEQYF. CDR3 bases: TGTGCCAGCAGCCATGGGACAGGGGGCGCGTACGAGCAGTACTTC.

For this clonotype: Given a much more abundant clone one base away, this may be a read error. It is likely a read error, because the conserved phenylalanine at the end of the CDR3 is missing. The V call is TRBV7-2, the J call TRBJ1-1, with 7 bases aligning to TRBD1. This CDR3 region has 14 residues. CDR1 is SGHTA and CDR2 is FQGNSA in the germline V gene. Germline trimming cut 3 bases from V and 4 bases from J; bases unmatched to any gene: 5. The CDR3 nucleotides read TGTGCCAGCAGCTTTTTAAGGGACAGCACTGAAGCTTTCCTT. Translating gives CASSFLRDSTEAFL.

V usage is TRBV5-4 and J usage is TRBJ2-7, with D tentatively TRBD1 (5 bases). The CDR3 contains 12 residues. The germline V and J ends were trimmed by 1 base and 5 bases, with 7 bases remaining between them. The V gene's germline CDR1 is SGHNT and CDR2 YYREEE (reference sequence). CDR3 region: CASSLFRDEQYF. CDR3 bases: TGTGCCAGCAGCTTGTTCAGGGACGAGCAGTACTTC.